This T cell receptor beta chain was identified during a study of cytomegalovirus exposure and HLA in healthy donors. This PCR relied on a set of 60 Vbeta primers and 13 Jbeta primers. Here immunoSEQ multiplex PCR was the method, and the copy in TCRdb shows in-frame clones only, minus some. Altogether some 200,000 clones are present, around four fifths being singletons, with the ten largest covering 2% to 3%. Germline V gives CDR1 SQVTM, CDR2 ANQGSEA. V was clipped by 1 base and J by 5 bases; unmatched bases: 4. The CDR3 is 15 residues long. The rearrangement joins TRBV29-1 to TRBJ2-2; 10 bases are shared with TRBD2. Sequencing input: PBMCs. The TCR comes from a woman aged 45 to 65 in good health and CMV-seropositive. The CDR3 sequence: CSVEVAGGRTGELFF. The CDR3 DNA follows: TGCAGCGTTGAAGTAGCGGGGGGCCGGACCGGGGAGCTGTTTTTT.